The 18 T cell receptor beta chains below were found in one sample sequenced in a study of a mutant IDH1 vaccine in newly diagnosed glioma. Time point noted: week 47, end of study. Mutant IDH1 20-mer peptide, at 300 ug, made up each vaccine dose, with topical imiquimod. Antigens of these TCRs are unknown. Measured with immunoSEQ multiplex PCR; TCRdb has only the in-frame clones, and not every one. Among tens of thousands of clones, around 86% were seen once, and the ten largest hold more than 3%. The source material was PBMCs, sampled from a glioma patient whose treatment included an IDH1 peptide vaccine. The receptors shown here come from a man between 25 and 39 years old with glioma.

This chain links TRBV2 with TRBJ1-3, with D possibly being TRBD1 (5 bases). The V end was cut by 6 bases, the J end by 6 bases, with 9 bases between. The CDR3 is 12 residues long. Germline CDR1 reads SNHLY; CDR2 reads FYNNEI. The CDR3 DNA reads TGTGCCAGCAGGAAACAGGAAAACACCATATATTTT. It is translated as CASRKQENTIYF. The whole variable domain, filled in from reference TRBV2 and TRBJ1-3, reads EPEVTQTPSHQVTQMGQEVILRCVPISNHLYFYWYRQILGQKVEFLVSFYNNEISEKSEIFDDQFSVERPDGSNFTLKIRSTKLEDSAMYFCASRKQENTIYFGEGSWLTVV.

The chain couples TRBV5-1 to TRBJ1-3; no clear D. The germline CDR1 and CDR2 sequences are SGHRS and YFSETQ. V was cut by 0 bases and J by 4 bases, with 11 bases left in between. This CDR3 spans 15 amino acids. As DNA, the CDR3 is TGCGCCAGCAGCTTGGATCCAGGACGCGGAAACACCATATATTTT. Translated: CASSLDPGRGNTIYF.

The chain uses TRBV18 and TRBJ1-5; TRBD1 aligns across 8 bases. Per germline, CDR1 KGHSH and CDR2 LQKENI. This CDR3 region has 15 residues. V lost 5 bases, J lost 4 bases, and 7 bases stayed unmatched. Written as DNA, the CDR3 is TGTGCCAGCTCAGAAACCGGGACAGGTAATCAGCCCCAGCATTTT. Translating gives CASSETGTGNQPQHF. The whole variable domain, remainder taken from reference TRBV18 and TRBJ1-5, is NAGVMQNPRHLVRRRGQEARLRCSPMKGHSHVYWYRQLPEEGLKFMVYLQKENIIDESGMPKERFSAEFPKEGPSILRIQQVVRGDSAAYFCASSETGTGNQPQHFGDGTRLSIL.

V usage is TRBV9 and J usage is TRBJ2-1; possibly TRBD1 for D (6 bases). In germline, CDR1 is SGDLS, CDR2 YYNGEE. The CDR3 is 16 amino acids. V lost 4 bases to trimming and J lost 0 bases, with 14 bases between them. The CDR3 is CASSSQTGYSYNEQFF. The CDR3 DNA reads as TGTGCCAGCAGCTCCCAGACAGGATACTCCTACAATGAGCAGTTCTTC.

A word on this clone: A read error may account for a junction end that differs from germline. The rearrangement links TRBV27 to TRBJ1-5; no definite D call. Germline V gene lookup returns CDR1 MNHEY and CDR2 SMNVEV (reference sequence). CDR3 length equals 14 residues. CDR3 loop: CASSLGSSYQPQHF. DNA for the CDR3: TGTGCCAGCAGTTTAGGTAGTAGCTATCAGCCCCAGCATTTT.

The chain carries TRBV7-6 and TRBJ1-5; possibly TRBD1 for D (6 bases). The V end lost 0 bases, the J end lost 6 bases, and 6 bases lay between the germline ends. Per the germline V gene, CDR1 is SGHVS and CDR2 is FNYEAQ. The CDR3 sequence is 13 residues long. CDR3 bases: TGTGCCAGCAGCTTAGCACAGGGTCAGCCCCAGCATTTT. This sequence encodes CASSLAQGQPQHF.

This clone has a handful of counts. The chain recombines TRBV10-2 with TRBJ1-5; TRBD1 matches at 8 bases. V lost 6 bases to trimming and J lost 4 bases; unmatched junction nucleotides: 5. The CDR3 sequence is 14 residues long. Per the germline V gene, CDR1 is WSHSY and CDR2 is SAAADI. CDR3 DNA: TGCGCCAGCAGATATGGACAGGGAAATCAGCCCCAGCATTTT. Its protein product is CASRYGQGNQPQHF.

DNA for the CDR3: TGTGCCAGCAGCCCTTCGGGAGACACTGAAGCTTTCTTT. This translates into CASSPSGDTEAFF. This sequence joins TRBV7-9 and TRBJ1-1; D is unclear. The CDR3 extends over 13 amino acids. In germline, CDR1 is SEHNR, CDR2 FQNEAQ (reference sequence). Between the trimmed V and J ends, which lost 5 bases and 3 bases, there was a span of 10 bases. Full variable domain (rest looked up from reference TRBV7-9 and TRBJ1-1): DTGVSQNPRHKITKRGQNVTFRCDPISEHNRLYWYRQTLGQGPEFLTYFQNEAQLEKSRLLSDRFSAERPKGSFSTLEIQRTEQGDSAMYLCASSPSGDTEAFFGQGTRLTVV.

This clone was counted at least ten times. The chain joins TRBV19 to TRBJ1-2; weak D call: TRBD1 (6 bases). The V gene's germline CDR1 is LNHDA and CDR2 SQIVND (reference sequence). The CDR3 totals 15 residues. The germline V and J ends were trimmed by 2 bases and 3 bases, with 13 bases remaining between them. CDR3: CASSISLTGDYGYTF. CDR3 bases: TGTGCCAGTAGTATATCCCTGACAGGAGACTATGGCTACACCTTC.

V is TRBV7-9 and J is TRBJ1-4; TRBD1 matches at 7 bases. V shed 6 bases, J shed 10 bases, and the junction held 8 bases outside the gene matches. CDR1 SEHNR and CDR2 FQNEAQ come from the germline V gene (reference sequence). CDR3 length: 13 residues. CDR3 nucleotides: TGTGCCAGCAGGCCTACAGGGGAGGGAAAACTGTTTTTT. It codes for CASRPTGEGKLFF.

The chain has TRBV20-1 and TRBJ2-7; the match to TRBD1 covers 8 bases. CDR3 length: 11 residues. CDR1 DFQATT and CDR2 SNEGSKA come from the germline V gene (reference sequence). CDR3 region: CSGQGSYEQYF. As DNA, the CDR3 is TGCAGCGGACAGGGCAGTTACGAGCAGTACTTC.

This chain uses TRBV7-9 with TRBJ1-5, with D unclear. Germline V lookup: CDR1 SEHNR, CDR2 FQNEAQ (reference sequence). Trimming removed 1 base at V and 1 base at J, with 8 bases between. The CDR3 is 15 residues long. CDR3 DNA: TGTGCCAGCAGCTTAGAAGGGCTGAGCAATCAGCCCCAGCATTTT. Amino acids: CASSLEGLSNQPQHF.

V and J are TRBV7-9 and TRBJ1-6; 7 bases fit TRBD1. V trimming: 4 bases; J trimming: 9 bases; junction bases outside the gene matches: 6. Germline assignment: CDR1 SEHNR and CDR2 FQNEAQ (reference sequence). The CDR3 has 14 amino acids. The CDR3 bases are TGTGCCAGCAGCTCGGGATACAGGGGTTCACCCCTCCACTTT. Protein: CASSSGYRGSPLHF.

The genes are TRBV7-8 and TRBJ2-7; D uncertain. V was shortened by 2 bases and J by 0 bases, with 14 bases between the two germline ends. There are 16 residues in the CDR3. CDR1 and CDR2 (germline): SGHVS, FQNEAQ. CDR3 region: CASSLTSTISSYEQYF. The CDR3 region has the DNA TGTGCCAGCAGCTTAACCTCGACCATTAGCTCCTACGAGCAGTACTTC.

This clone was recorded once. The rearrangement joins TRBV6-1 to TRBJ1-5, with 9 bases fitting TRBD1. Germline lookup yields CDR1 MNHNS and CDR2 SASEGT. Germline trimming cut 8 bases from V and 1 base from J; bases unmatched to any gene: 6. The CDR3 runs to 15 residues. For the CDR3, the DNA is TGTGCCAGCCACCGGGACAGGGTCAGCAATCAGCCCCAGCATTTT. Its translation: CASHRDRVSNQPQHF.

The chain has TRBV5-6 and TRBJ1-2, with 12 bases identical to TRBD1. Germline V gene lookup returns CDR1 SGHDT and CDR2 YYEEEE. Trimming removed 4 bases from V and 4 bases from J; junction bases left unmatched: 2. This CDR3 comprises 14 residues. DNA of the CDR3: TGTGCCAGCAGCCGGGGACAGGGGGCCTATGGCTACACCTTC. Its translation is CASSRGQGAYGYTF.

The CDR3 bases are TGTGCCAGCAGCCCCCCGACTAGCGGGGGGCCTCAAGAGACCCAGTACTTC. Amino acids: CASSPPTSGGPQETQYF. The V gene is TRBV7-9, the J gene TRBJ2-5, with 13 bases fitting TRBD2. CDR3 length: 17 amino acids. Trimming removed 5 bases from V and 2 bases from J; junction bases left unmatched: 8. Germline V gene lookup returns CDR1 SEHNR and CDR2 FQNEAQ (reference sequence).

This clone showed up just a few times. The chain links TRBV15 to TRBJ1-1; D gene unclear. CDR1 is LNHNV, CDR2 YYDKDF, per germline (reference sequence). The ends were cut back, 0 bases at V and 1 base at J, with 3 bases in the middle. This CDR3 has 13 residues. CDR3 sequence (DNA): TGTGCCACCAGCAGAGATCGGAACACTGAAGCTTTCTTT. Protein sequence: CATSRDRNTEAFF.